Below are 26 T cell receptor beta chains sequenced from a single sample in a study of blood T cell repertoires in COVID-19. The table came from immunoSEQ multiplex PCR; TCRdb's copy has only in-frame clones and leaves some out. The sample consists of approximately 91,000 clones, about 80% of them appearing once. Input material: peripheral blood. The receptor source for this set is a man in his 70s with acute or convalescent COVID-19.

The V and J genes are TRBV5-4 and TRBJ1-2; D is unresolved. Between the trimmed V and J ends, which lost 4 bases and 5 bases, there was a span of 24 bases. The germline gives CDR1 SGHNT, CDR2 YYREEE (reference sequence). The CDR3 is 17 amino acids. The CDR3 spells CASSAEEDRRIIYGYTF. DNA for the CDR3: TGTGCCAGCAGCGCTGAGGAAGATAGGAGAATCATTTATGGCTACACCTTC.

V usage is TRBV11-3 and J usage is TRBJ2-7, with 7 nucleotides matching TRBD1. This CDR3 has 15 amino acids. Germline trimming cut 5 bases from V and 6 bases from J; bases unmatched to any gene: 13. Germline values: CDR1 SGHNT, CDR2 YENEEA. Written as DNA, the CDR3 is TGTGCCAGCAGCCCAGGGGGACAGCCATTTCCCGAGCAGTACTTC. Translated, it gives CASSPGGQPFPEQYF.

CDR3 DNA: TGTGCCAGCACCACAGGGGGCGGACGGCAGCCCCAGCATTTT. It specifies CASTTGGGRQPQHF. The V call is TRBV5-6, the J call TRBJ1-5, with TRBD1 matching over 9 bases. The CDR3 is 14 residues long. Germline V gives CDR1 SGHDT, CDR2 YYEEEE. With 6 bases clipped from V and 7 bases from J, the junction kept 8 bases outside the gene matches. Complete variable domain (other parts from reference TRBV5-6 and TRBJ1-5): DAGVTQSPTHLIKTRGQQVTLRCSPKSGHDTVSWYQQALGQGPQFIFQYYEEEERQRGNFPDRFSGHQFPNYSSELNVNALLLGDSALYLCASTTGGGRQPQHFGDGTRLSIL.

The chain joins TRBV7-2 to TRBJ2-5; 9 bases agree with TRBD2. The CDR3 contains 16 residues. Trimming at V came to 4 bases and at J to 2 bases, leaving 8 bases not matched to a gene. Germline V gene data show CDR1 as SGHTA and CDR2 as FQGNSA. CDR3 DNA sequence: TGTGCCAGCAGCTCCAAGCGGGAGGCCATTCAAGAGACCCAGTACTTC. It encodes CASSSKREAIQETQYF.

The chain has TRBV4-1 and TRBJ2-3; TRBD1 matches 10 bases. The junction had 6 bases not matched to a gene; V was cut back by 3 bases and J by 3 bases. The CDR3 length is 16 residues. The germline gives CDR1 MGHRA, CDR2 YSYEKL. In nucleotides, the CDR3 is TGCGCCAGCAGCCAGGGGGACAGGGGAGTGACAGATACGCAGTATTTT. It specifies CASSQGDRGVTDTQYF.

The chain carries TRBV28 and TRBJ1-3; TRBD1 matches 9 bases. CDR1 is MDHEN and CDR2 is SYDVKM in the germline V gene. This CDR3 comprises 14 residues. V was pared by 6 bases and J by 1 base, with 1 base of the junction left unmatched. The CDR3 region is CASRGTGSGNTIYF. In DNA form, the CDR3 reads TGTGCCAGCAGAGGGACAGGGTCTGGAAACACCATATATTTT.

In its sample, this clone was seen a few times. The gene calls are TRBV3-1 (or the pseudogene TRBV3-2) and TRBJ2-1; D may be TRBD1 (6 bases). The CDR3 is made up of 15 amino acids. Trimming stripped 0 bases from V and 4 bases from J, with 10 bases between. Per the germline V gene, CDR1 is LGHDT and CDR2 is YNNKEL (reference sequence). CDR3 bases: TGTGCCAGCAGCCAAGACCAACAGGGATACAATGAGCAGTTCTTC. Amino acids: CASSQDQQGYNEQFF.

The chain is built from TRBV9 and TRBJ2-3, with TRBD2 identical over 10 bases. The V and J ends lost 3 bases and 5 bases, in that order; junction bases with no gene match: 12. The CDR3 is made up of 17 amino acids. Per germline, CDR1 SGDLS and CDR2 YYNGEE. The chain's CDR3 is CASSEGASGRGKDTQYF. The DNA for the CDR3 is TGTGCCAGCAGCGAGGGTGCGAGCGGGAGGGGGAAAGATACGCAGTATTTT.

The rearrangement links TRBV28 to TRBJ2-1; 7 bases line up with TRBD2. J gave up 7 bases and V 3 bases, and 9 bases lay outside the gene matches. The CDR3 totals 15 residues. Germline CDR1 and CDR2: MDHEN and SYDVKM. CDR3 bases: TGTGCCAGCAGTTTTCTGGGCGGGAGTCGGAATGAGCAGTTCTTC. Amino acid sequence: CASSFLGGSRNEQFF.

V gene TRBV11-3 combines with J gene TRBJ2-3, with no clear D. Trimming stripped 1 base from V and 4 bases from J, with 12 bases between. The CDR3 is 15 amino acids. Looked up from germline, CDR1 is SGHNT and CDR2 is YENEEA. The CDR3 reads CASSLGARQPDTQYF. CDR3 nucleotide sequence: TGTGCCAGCAGCTTAGGGGCCCGACAACCAGATACGCAGTATTTT.

V and J are TRBV20-1 and TRBJ2-5; TRBD1 matches 7 bases. This CDR3 is 13 amino acids long. Trimming cost V 3 bases and J 2 bases; bases outside gene matches: 3. Germline V gene lookup returns CDR1 DFQATT and CDR2 SNEGSKA (reference sequence). DNA for the CDR3: TGCAGTGCTAGTCCCAGGGGGCAAGAGACCCAGTACTTC. Translated: CSASPRGQETQYF.

The chain joins TRBV24-1 to TRBJ1-1, with 10 bases matching TRBD1. With V trimmed by 7 bases and J by 5 bases, 3 bases remained unmatched. CDR1 and CDR2 from the germline V gene are KGHDR and SFDVKD. The CDR3 totals 13 residues. This chain's CDR3 is CATSEGQGTEAFF. In nucleotides, the CDR3 is TGTGCCACCAGCGAGGGACAGGGGACTGAAGCTTTCTTT.

The rearrangement joins TRBV19 to TRBJ2-3; TRBD2 matches 11 bases. The V segment lost 3 bases and the J segment 5 bases; nucleotides outside the gene matches: 7. Looked up from germline, CDR1 is LNHDA and CDR2 is SQIVND (reference sequence). This CDR3 has 16 residues. The CDR3 DNA reads TGTGCCAGTAGTATGGGTTGGCTAGCGGGAGGAGATACGCAGTATTTT. Translated, it gives CASSMGWLAGGDTQYF.

The CDR3 loop is CASSLWDRSSYNSPLHF. As DNA, the CDR3 is TGTGCCAGCAGCTTATGGGACAGGAGCTCCTATAATTCACCCCTCCACTTT. J is TRBJ1-6 and V is TRBV7-2, with 8 bases that match TRBD1. The CDR3 sequence is 17 residues long. Germline assignment: CDR1 SGHTA and CDR2 FQGNSA. J gave up 0 bases and V 2 bases, and 3 bases lay outside the gene matches.

V usage is TRBV27 and J usage is TRBJ2-2, with a tentative D call TRBD1 (5 bases). There are 17 residues in the CDR3. Germline CDR1 and CDR2: MNHEY and SMNVEV (reference sequence). V lost 6 bases and J 1 base, leaving 18 bases between the germline ends. The CDR3 here is CASSVLGRGRNTGELFF. In DNA, the CDR3 is TGTGCCAGCAGCGTGTTGGGTAGGGGCCGGAACACCGGGGAGCTGTTTTTT.

This sequence joins TRBV18 and TRBJ1-2; 9 bases agree with TRBD1. The CDR3 loop spans 14 amino acids. Germline CDR1 and CDR2: KGHSH and LQKENI. V was pared by 4 bases and J by 1 base, with 1 base of the junction left unmatched. CDR3 nucleotide sequence: TGTGCCAGCTCACTGGACAGGGGTAACTATGGCTACACCTTC. Amino acid sequence: CASSLDRGNYGYTF. The complete variable domain, with remaining parts taken from reference TRBV18 and TRBJ1-2, reads NAGVMQNPRHLVRRRGQEARLRCSPMKGHSHVYWYRQLPEEGLKFMVYLQKENIIDESGMPKERFSAEFPKEGPSILRIQQVVRGDSAAYFCASSLDRGNYGYTFGSGTRLTVV.

This clone was seen a few times. This chain uses TRBV9 with TRBJ2-2, with D maybe TRBD2 (5 bases). The CDR3 is 15 amino acids. Trimming took off 0 bases at V and 8 bases at J, with 14 bases between the two ends. Per germline, CDR1 SGDLS and CDR2 YYNGEE. The CDR3 protein is CASSVDEGLFGELFF. DNA for the CDR3: TGTGCCAGCAGCGTAGATGAGGGATTGTTTGGGGAGCTGTTTTTT.

The rearrangement joins TRBV3-1 (or the pseudogene TRBV3-2) to TRBJ2-1, with TRBD2 identical over 14 bases. Germline CDR1 reads LGHDT; CDR2 reads YNNKEL (reference sequence). This CDR3 comprises 15 residues. V lost 5 bases, J lost 9 bases, and 6 bases stayed unmatched. This CDR3 reads CASSGGLAGVAEQFF. The DNA of the CDR3 is TGTGCCAGCAGCGGGGGACTAGCGGGAGTAGCTGAGCAGTTCTTC.

This clone was recorded a few times. V and J are TRBV6-5 and TRBJ1-5; no definite D call. CDR3 length equals 13 residues. CDR1 and CDR2 from the germline V gene are MNHEY and SVGAGI. With 6 bases removed from V and 8 bases from J, the gap between germline ends came to 14 bases. The chain's CDR3 is CASSVTLEEPQHF. The CDR3 DNA follows: TGTGCCAGCAGCGTCACACTGGAGGAGCCCCAGCATTTT.

This rearrangement joins TRBV5-1 to TRBJ2-2; 13 bases line up with TRBD2. In germline, CDR1 is SGHRS, CDR2 YFSETQ. The CDR3 has 16 amino acids. The V and J ends lost 4 bases and 7 bases, in that order; junction bases with no gene match: 7. The CDR3 region has the DNA TGCGCCAGCAGCCCTCGACTAGCGGGAGGTCACGGGGAGCTGTTTTTT. As protein: CASSPRLAGGHGELFF.

V usage is TRBV7-2 and J usage is TRBJ2-7; D possibly corresponds to TRBD2 (6 bases). Trimming removed 0 bases from V and 6 bases from J, with 12 bases in between. CDR3 length equals 14 residues. CDR1 is SGHTA, CDR2 FQGNSA, per germline. This CDR3 reads CASSLAGGGLEQYF. CDR3 in DNA: TGTGCCAGCAGCTTAGCGGGAGGTGGCCTCGAGCAGTACTTC.

The chain links TRBV2 to TRBJ1-5, with a weak D call TRBD1 (5 bases). Between the trimmed V and J ends, which lost 7 bases and 6 bases, there was a span of 16 bases. Looked up from germline, CDR1 is SNHLY and CDR2 is FYNNEI. The CDR3 is 14 amino acids. The DNA for the CDR3 is TGTGCCAGCACTGGTGGGGGGGTCGGTCAGCCCCAGCATTTT. This translates into CASTGGGVGQPQHF.

The chain combines TRBV9 with TRBJ2-7; D possibly corresponds to TRBD2 (5 bases). The ends were cut back, 5 bases at V and 7 bases at J, with 22 bases in the middle. The germline V gene encodes CDR1 SGDLS and CDR2 YYNGEE. The CDR3 sequence is 15 residues long. CDR3 nucleotide sequence: TGTGCCAGCAGTGGCCCCGCGACTCGGGGTGGGGAGCAGTACTTC. Translation: CASSGPATRGGEQYF.

This clone was seen once. The chain recombines TRBV5-6 with TRBJ1-3; a possible D gene is TRBD1 (5 bases). Per the germline V gene, CDR1 is SGHDT and CDR2 is YYEEEE. The CDR3 runs to 16 residues. Trimming removed 0 bases at V and 0 bases at J, with 10 bases between. The chain's CDR3 is CASSLDPGNSGNTIYF. CDR3 coding DNA: TGTGCCAGCAGCTTGGACCCAGGGAACTCTGGAAACACCATATATTTT.

The CDR3 nucleotides are TGTGCCAGCAGCTTAGGGTGGCCTAGGCAGTACTTC. Protein product: CASSLGWPRQYF. The V call is TRBV11-2, the J call TRBJ2-7; the D is unclear. Germline V gene sequence: CDR1 SGHAT, CDR2 FQNNGV. Trimming took off 1 base at V and 9 bases at J, with 10 bases between the two ends. This CDR3 region has 12 residues.

The J gene is TRBJ2-5, the V gene TRBV9, with D unclear. The CDR3 length is 14 residues. Trimming cost V 1 base and J 5 bases, with 12 bases left between them. CDR1 is SGDLS and CDR2 is YYNGEE in the germline V gene. DNA of the CDR3: TGTGCCAGCAGCGTAAGCCCATTGAAGGAGACCCAGTACTTC. Translation: CASSVSPLKETQYF.